These T cell receptor beta chains were read from a single sample in a study of T cells in pancreatic ductal adenocarcinoma. TCRdb's copy holds only in-frame clones and misses some; the assay was immunoSEQ multiplex PCR. The top ten clones hold 3.1% of a sample with about 100,000 clones, nearly 95% of them seen once. The sample taken for sequencing was PBMCs. Every receptor here comes from a human donor with pancreatic ductal adenocarcinoma. Both conserved end residues are part of each CDR3. A D gene is named only where the DNA matches it firmly. Clone sizes are given selectively: once, few, many, or a class where the clone is expanded.

TRBV15	-	TRBJ1-4	-	CATSRAGNRVVEKLFF	TGTGCCACCAGCAGAGCGGGAAACAGGGTGGTTGAAAAACTGTTTTTT
TRBV5-1	once	TRBJ2-3	TRBD1	CASSLAIGGADTQYF	TGCGCCAGCAGCTTGGCCATAGGGGGCGCAGATACGCAGTATTTT
TRBV4-1	once	TRBJ2-5	-	CASSRFLGEETQYF	TGCGCCAGCAGCCGGTTTTTAGGGGAAGAGACCCAGTACTTC
TRBV5-1	-	TRBJ2-1	TRBD1	CASSPSWGTGYNEQFF	TGCGCCAGCAGCCCCTCGTGGGGGACAGGGTACAATGAGCAGTTCTTC
TRBV11-2	-	TRBJ2-7	-	CASSWSSGQVNEQYF	TGTGCCAGCAGCTGGTCCTCGGGACAAGTGAACGAGCAGTACTTC
TRBV4-1	once	TRBJ2-5	-	CASSYGGLSQETQYF	TGCGCCAGCAGCTACGGCGGACTCTCTCAAGAGACCCAGTACTTC
TRBV28	-	TRBJ2-7	-	CASRGGARNSYEQYF	TGTGCCAGCAGAGGGGGGGCCAGGAATTCCTACGAGCAGTACTTC
TRBV9	-	TRBJ2-6	-	CASSVDISGANVLTF	TGTGCCAGCAGCGTAGATATATCTGGGGCCAACGTCCTGACTTTC
TRBV18	-	TRBJ1-4	-	CASSRARNEKLFF	TGTGCCAGCTCACGGGCGAGAAATGAAAAACTGTTTTTT
TRBV30	once	TRBJ2-1	-	CACRPGTLSYNEQFF	TGTGCCTGTCGCCCCGGGACTCTTTCCTACAATGAGCAGTTCTTC
TRBV28	-	TRBJ1-4	-	CASSYPGEKLFF	TGTGCCAGCAGTTACCCGGGGGAAAAACTGTTTTTT
TRBV30	-	TRBJ2-1	-	CAWSRNEQFF	TGTGCCTGGAGCCGGAATGAGCAGTTCTTC
TRBV29-1	-	TRBJ2-1	-	CSVGDEQFF	TGCAGCGTTGGCGATGAGCAGTTCTTC
TRBV2	few	TRBJ2-4	-	CASEGRNIQYF	TGTGCCAGCGAGGGGAGGAACATTCAGTACTTC
TRBV5-6	-	TRBJ1-1	TRBD1	CASSLGRTGGTEAFF	TGTGCCAGCAGCTTGGGGCGGACAGGCGGCACTGAAGCTTTCTTT
TRBV18	-	TRBJ2-1	TRBD1	CASSPGQGFYNEQFF	TGTGCCAGCTCACCCGGACAGGGGTTCTACAATGAGCAGTTCTTC
TRBV5-1	-	TRBJ2-7	TRBD2	CASSLTAGGSYEQYF	TGCGCCAGCAGCTTGACTGCGGGAGGCTCCTACGAGCAGTACTTC
TRBV30	-	TRBJ2-7	-	CAWSRGIYEQYF	TGTGCCTGGAGTCGGGGAATCTACGAGCAGTACTTC
TRBV7-9	-	TRBJ2-5	TRBD1	CASSLGGGTGVQETQYF	TGTGCCAGCAGCTTAGGAGGGGGGACAGGCGTCCAAGAGACCCAGTACTTC
TRBV6-6	-	TRBJ2-7	TRBD1	CASSYGEGATYEQYF	TGTGCCAGCAGTTACGGCGAGGGGGCGACGTACGAGCAGTACTTC
TRBV6-4	-	TRBJ2-3	TRBD2	CASSFREADTQYF	TGTGCCAGCAGTTTTCGGGAGGCAGATACGCAGTATTTT
TRBV4-3	-	TRBJ1-5	-	CASSPQGSNQPQHF	TGCGCCAGCAGCCCCCAGGGGTCCAATCAGCCCCAGCATTTT
TRBV6-1	-	TRBJ2-3	-	CASSDSITGSDTQYF	TGTGCCAGCAGTGACAGTATTACAGGGTCAGATACGCAGTATTTT
TRBV29-1	-	TRBJ2-2	-	CSVDESNTGELFF	TGCAGCGTTGACGAGAGTAACACCGGGGAGCTGTTTTTT
TRBV12-5	-	TRBJ2-3	-	CASGRTDTQYF	TGTGCTAGTGGTCGTACAGATACGCAGTATTTT
TRBV11-2	-	TRBJ2-7	-	CASSLAGGDGEQYF	TGTGCCAGCAGCTTAGCCGGAGGTGATGGCGAGCAGTACTTC
TRBV6-1	once	TRBJ2-7	-	CASSARQDASYEQYF	TGTGCCAGCAGTGCCCGACAGGACGCCTCCTACGAGCAGTACTTC
TRBV4-2	once	TRBJ2-5	-	CASSLGAGQETQYF	TGTGCCAGCAGCCTAGGGGCAGGCCAAGAGACCCAGTACTTC
TRBV9	once	TRBJ2-5	TRBD2	CASTGTSEETQYF	TGTGCCAGCACCGGGACTAGCGAAGAGACCCAGTACTTC
TRBV18	-	TRBJ1-1	-	CASSPRQDTEAFF	TGTGCCAGCTCACCGCGACAGGATACTGAAGCTTTCTTT
TRBV6-6	-	TRBJ2-7	TRBD1	CASSYRGQVVLEQYF	TGTGCCAGCAGTTACCGTGGACAGGTTGTTCTTGAGCAGTACTTC
TRBV6-4	few	TRBJ2-1	TRBD1	CASSERQGNNEQFF	TGTGCCAGCAGTGAAAGACAGGGTAACAATGAGCAGTTCTTC
TRBV5-1	-	TRBJ2-5	-	CASSFLTGAQETQYF	TGCGCCAGCAGCTTTCTGACTGGGGCCCAAGAGACCCAGTACTTC
TRBV28	-	TRBJ2-1	TRBD2	CARYLAGGSEQFF	TGTGCCAGATACTTAGCGGGAGGGAGTGAGCAGTTCTTC
TRBV6-1	-	TRBJ2-6	TRBD2	CASSEAGGAGANVLTF	TGTGCCAGCAGTGAAGCGGGGGGGGCTGGGGCCAACGTCCTGACTTTC
TRBV2	-	TRBJ1-1	TRBD1	CASNTGVAEAFF	TGTGCCAGCAACACAGGGGTGGCTGAAGCTTTCTTT
TRBV28	-	TRBJ1-4	-	CASSRPGDEKLFF	TGTGCCAGCAGCCGGCCCGGGGATGAAAAACTGTTTTTT
TRBV10-3	-	TRBJ2-7	TRBD2	CAISTASGSSYEQYF	TGTGCCATCAGTACGGCTAGCGGGAGCTCCTACGAGCAGTACTTC
TRBV21-1	-	TRBJ2-7	-	CASRKGLAGAEQYF	TGTGCCAGCAGGAAGGGACTAGCGGGAGCCGAGCAGTACTTC
TRBV7-6	-	TRBJ1-1	-	CASSLAPGNTEAFF	TGTGCCAGCAGCTTAGCCCCCGGGAACACTGAAGCTTTCTTT
TRBV2	-	TRBJ1-5	TRBD1	CASSIDRARKISYLSNQPQHF	TGTGCCAGCAGTATTGACAGGGCCCGAAAAATAAGTTATCTAAGCAATCAGCCCCAGCATTTT
TRBV28	-	TRBJ2-7	TRBD1	CASSQVGTGGYEQYF	TGTGCCAGCAGTCAGGTCGGGACAGGGGGCTACGAGCAGTACTTC
TRBV9	-	TRBJ2-7	TRBD1	CASSVDLGQGYEQYF	TGTGCCAGCAGCGTAGATTTGGGACAGGGCTACGAGCAGTACTTC
TRBV10-2	-	TRBJ2-1	-	CASRTGTHSYNEQFF	TGCGCCAGCAGGACCGGGACTCATTCCTACAATGAGCAGTTCTTC
TRBV11-2	-	TRBJ2-5	TRBD1	CASSPVLTGGVETQYF	TGTGCCAGCAGCCCCGTCTTGACAGGGGGAGTAGAGACCCAGTACTTC
TRBV7-8	few	TRBJ1-1	TRBD1	CASSYTQGAEAFF	TGTGCCAGCAGCTATACCCAGGGGGCTGAAGCTTTCTTT
TRBV30	medium-sized	TRBJ2-1	-	CAWSAHLDRRWYNEQFF	TGTGCCTGGAGTGCCCATTTAGACAGGAGATGGTACAATGAGCAGTTCTTC
TRBV5-1	-	TRBJ2-2	TRBD1	CASSAGTGGFGELFF	TGCGCCAGCAGCGCAGGGACAGGGGGCTTCGGGGAGCTGTTTTTT
TRBV7-2	-	TRBJ2-7	TRBD2	CASSLGSGPSYEQYF	TGTGCCAGCAGCTTGGGTAGCGGGCCCTCCTACGAGCAGTACTTC
TRBV6-5	-	TRBJ2-7	-	CASSYSRDFSYEQYF	TGTGCCAGCAGTTACTCCAGGGACTTCTCCTACGAGCAGTACTTC
TRBV5-1	-	TRBJ2-7	-	CASSFSGYEQYF	TGCGCCAGCAGCTTCAGCGGCTACGAGCAGTACTTC
TRBV7-2	-	TRBJ2-7	TRBD2	CASRGLAGGSHEQYF	TGTGCCAGCAGGGGACTAGCGGGAGGTTCTCACGAGCAGTACTTC
TRBV9	-	TRBJ2-2	TRBD2	CASSVGPGGVETGELFF	TGTGCCAGCAGCGTAGGCCCGGGGGGAGTAGAAACCGGGGAGCTGTTTTTT
TRBV2	-	TRBJ2-7	TRBD2	CASKQLAGSESPYEQYF	TGTGCCAGCAAACAACTAGCGGGTTCCGAAAGCCCCTACGAGCAGTACTTC
TRBV5-1	-	TRBJ2-1	-	CASSLGGPRQFF	TGCGCCAGCAGCTTGGGCGGGCCCCGCCAGTTCTTC